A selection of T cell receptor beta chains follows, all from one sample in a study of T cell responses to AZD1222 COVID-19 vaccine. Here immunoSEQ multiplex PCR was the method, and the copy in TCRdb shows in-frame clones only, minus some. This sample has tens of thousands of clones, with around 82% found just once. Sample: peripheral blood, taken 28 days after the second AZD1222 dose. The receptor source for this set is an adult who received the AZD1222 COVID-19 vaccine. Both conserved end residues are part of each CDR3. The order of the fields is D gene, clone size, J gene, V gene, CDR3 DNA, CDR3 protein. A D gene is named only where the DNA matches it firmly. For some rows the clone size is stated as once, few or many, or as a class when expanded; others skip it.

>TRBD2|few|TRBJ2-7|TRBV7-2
TGTGCCAGCAGCTTAGGGCCTAGCGGGAAAAAATACGAGCAGTACTTC
CASSLGPSGKKYEQYF
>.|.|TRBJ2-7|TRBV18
TGTGCCAGCTCACCACGCCGGCGGGATGGCGAGCAGTACTTC
CASSPRRRDGEQYF
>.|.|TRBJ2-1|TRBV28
TGTGCCAGCAGTCTCATCGGGAGATCCTACAATGAGCAGTTCTTC
CASSLIGRSYNEQFF
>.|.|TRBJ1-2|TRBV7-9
TGTGCCAGCGAGGGGGGCTACACCTTC
CASEGGYTF
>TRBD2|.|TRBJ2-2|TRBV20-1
TGCAGTGCTAGTCCGGGGGGGTCGACTAGCGCGATCACCGGGGAGCTGTTTTTT
CSASPGGSTSAITGELFF
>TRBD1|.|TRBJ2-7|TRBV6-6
TGTGCCAGCAGTTACTCCGGGACAGGGACCTACGAGCAGTACTTC
CASSYSGTGTYEQYF
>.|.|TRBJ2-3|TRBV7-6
TGTGCCAGCAGCTTAGCCGTTCGGGGGGATACGCAGTATTTT
CASSLAVRGDTQYF
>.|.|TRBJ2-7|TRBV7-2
TGTGCCAGCTGGGGAGGGGGCTACGAGCAGTACTTC
CASWGGGYEQYF
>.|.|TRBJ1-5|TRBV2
TGTGCCAGCAGTCCGGACAGCATGGGGAATCAGCCCCAGCATTTT
CASSPDSMGNQPQHF
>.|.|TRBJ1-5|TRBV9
TGTGCCAGCAGCCCTAGAGTGAACCAGCCCCAGCATTTT
CASSPRVNQPQHF
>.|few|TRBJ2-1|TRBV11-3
TGTGCCAGCAGCTTAGGAGGTCTCGGGCTTTCCCACAATGAGCAGTTCTTC
CASSLGGLGLSHNEQFF
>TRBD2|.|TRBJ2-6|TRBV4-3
TGCGCCAGCAGCCGTAGCGGGACCGGCTCTGGGGCCAACGTCCTGACTTTC
CASSRSGTGSGANVLTF
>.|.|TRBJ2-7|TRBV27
TGTGCCAGCAGAAGGGCGGGTCGGGCATCGGCCGTATCCTACGAGCAGTACTTC
CASRRAGRASAVSYEQYF
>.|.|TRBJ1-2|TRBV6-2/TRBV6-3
TGTGCCAGCAGTTACCGTCAGCCTAACTATGGCTACACCTTC
CASSYRQPNYGYTF
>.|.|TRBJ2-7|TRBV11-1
TGTGCCAGCAGCCCTCGGACCTCCTACGAGCAGTACTTC
CASSPRTSYEQYF
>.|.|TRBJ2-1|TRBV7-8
TGTGCCAGCAGCTACGACGGGTGGGGTCCTGGCAATGAGCAGTTCTTC
CASSYDGWGPGNEQFF
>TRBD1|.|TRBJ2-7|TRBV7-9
TGTGCCAGCAGTTTCCTACCAGGGACAGGGGGCCCTCTTCGGCACGAGCAGTACTTC
CASSFLPGTGGPLRHEQYF
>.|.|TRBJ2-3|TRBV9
TGTGCCAGCAGCTCGTGGACTAACGGCCCAGATACGCAGTATTTT
CASSSWTNGPDTQYF
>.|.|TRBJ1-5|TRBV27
TGTGCCAGCAGTTTATCAGATGGCAATCAGCCCCAGCATTTT
CASSLSDGNQPQHF
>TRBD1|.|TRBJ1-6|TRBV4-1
TGCGCCAGCAGCCAAGAGTGGGACAGCGATTCACCCCTCCACTTT
CASSQEWDSDSPLHF
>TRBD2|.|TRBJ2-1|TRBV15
TGTGCCACCAGCATTGGACTAGCGGGAGTTGACAATGAGCAGTTCTTC
CATSIGLAGVDNEQFF
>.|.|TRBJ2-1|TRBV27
TGTGCCAGCAGCGGGACGACCAGCGAGCAGTTCTTC
CASSGTTSEQFF
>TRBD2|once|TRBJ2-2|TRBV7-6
TGTGCCAGCAGCTTATTCCCTCCACTAGCGCCCTCGAACACCGGGGAGCTGTTTTTT
CASSLFPPLAPSNTGELFF
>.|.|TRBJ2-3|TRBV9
TGTGCCAGCAGCCCGACGCCGGATACGCAGTATTTT
CASSPTPDTQYF
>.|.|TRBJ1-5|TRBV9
TGTGCCAGCAGCGTAGGGGGAAATATAGGGAATCAGCCCCAGCATTTT
CASSVGGNIGNQPQHF
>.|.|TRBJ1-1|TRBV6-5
TGTGCCAGCTCCCCAAACACTGAAGCTTTCTTT
CASSPNTEAFF
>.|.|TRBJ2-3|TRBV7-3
TGTGCCAGCAGCCCAGGGGGGAACACAGATACGCAGTATTTT
CASSPGGNTDTQYF
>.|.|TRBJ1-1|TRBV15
TGTGCCACCAGCAGAGCCCTGAACACTGAAGCTTTCTTT
CATSRALNTEAFF
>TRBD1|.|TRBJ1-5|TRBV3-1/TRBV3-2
TGTGCCAGCAGCCGAACAGGGGGTGGACAGCCCCAGCATTTT
CASSRTGGGQPQHF
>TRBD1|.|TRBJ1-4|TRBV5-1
TGCGCCAGCAGCGTCATTCCGGGACAGCCCCATGAAAAACTGTTTTTT
CASSVIPGQPHEKLFF
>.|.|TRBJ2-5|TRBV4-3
TGCGCCAGCAGCCAAGTACACGGGGCGGGGGAGACCCAGTACTTC
CASSQVHGAGETQYF
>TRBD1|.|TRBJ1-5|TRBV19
TGTGCCAGTAGTATCTGGACAGGGGGCACGGAGCAGCCCCAGCATTTT
CASSIWTGGTEQPQHF
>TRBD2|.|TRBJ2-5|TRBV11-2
TGTGCCAGCAGCTTATCGGGACTAGCGGGAGAGACCCAGTACTTC
CASSLSGLAGETQYF
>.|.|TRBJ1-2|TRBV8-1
TGTGGCAGTGCATCCGCAGCCCCGAACGTCAAGGATTTAGGGGGGGGTTATGGCTACACCTTC
CGSASAAPNVKDLGGGYGYTF
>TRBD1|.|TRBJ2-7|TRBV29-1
TGCAGCGTTTTGGACAGGGGCTACGAGCAGTACTTC
CSVLDRGYEQYF
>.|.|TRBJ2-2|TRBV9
TGTGCCAGCAGCGTAGCGGGTAGCGGAAAAAACGGGGAGCTGTTTTTT
CASSVAGSGKNGELFF
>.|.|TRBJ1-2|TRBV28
TGTGCCAGCACTTCCGGGGCTAACTATGGCTACACCTTC
CASTSGANYGYTF
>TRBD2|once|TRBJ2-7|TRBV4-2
TGTGCCAGCAGCCAAGGAACAGCGGGAGTTTTCTACGAGCAGTACTTC
CASSQGTAGVFYEQYF
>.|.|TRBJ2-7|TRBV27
TGTGCCAGCAGTGATCTAGCGAACACCTACGAGCAGTACTTC
CASSDLANTYEQYF
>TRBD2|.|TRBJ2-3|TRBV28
TGTGCCAGCAGTTCCGGGACTAGCGGGCCAACAGATACGCAATATTTT
CASSSGTSGPTDTQYF
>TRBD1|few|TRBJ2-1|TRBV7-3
TGTGCCAGCAGCCCCCAGGGGGCCTTGACCTACAATGAGCAGTTCTTC
CASSPQGALTYNEQFF
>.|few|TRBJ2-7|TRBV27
TGTGCCAGCAGTTTTGGGGGGAGCTCCTACGAGCAGTACTTC
CASSFGGSSYEQYF
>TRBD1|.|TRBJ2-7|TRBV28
TGTGCCAGCAGTTTATCCCTGGGACAGGGGAAGCAGTACTTC
CASSLSLGQGKQYF
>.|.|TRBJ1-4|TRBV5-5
TGTGCCAGCAGCTTGGTTGGGACACCTAATGAAAAACTGTTTTTT
CASSLVGTPNEKLFF
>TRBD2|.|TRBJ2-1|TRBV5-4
TGTGCCAGCAGCAAAAATAGCGGGACGAGCCACAATGAGCAGTTCTTC
CASSKNSGTSHNEQFF
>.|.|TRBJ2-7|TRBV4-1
TGCGCCAGCAGCCTTAGCGAAACGGGGGCCGAGCAGTACTTC
CASSLSETGAEQYF